The 17 T cell receptor beta chains below come from one sample, sequenced in a study of shared clonotypes between healthy human individuals. Repertoires were generated with immunoSEQ multiplex PCR, while TCRdb's copy carries only in-frame clones and drops some. The table records fewer than 1.6 million clones, just under 99% of them present only once. Sequencing was performed on naive CD4+ T cells sorted from blood. As to subset: CD45RA+ positively selected. The source of these receptors is a man aged 30 to 45 in good health.

This chain links TRBV4-1 with TRBJ1-4; TRBD1 is a possible D gene (5 bases). V was shortened by 2 bases and J by 10 bases, with 11 bases between the two germline ends. The CDR3 is made up of 13 amino acids. Germline lookup yields CDR1 MGHRA and CDR2 YSYEKL. The CDR3 DNA reads as TGCGCCAGCAGCCAACCTCAGGGTGGAAAACTGTTTTTT. This sequence encodes CASSQPQGGKLFF.

V and J are TRBV28 and TRBJ2-7, with D possibly matching TRBD1 (6 bases). The CDR3 has 13 amino acids. Trimming took 3 bases from V and 6 from J, leaving 12 bases between them. Germline assignment: CDR1 MDHEN and CDR2 SYDVKM. In nucleotides, the CDR3 is TGTGCCAGCAGTTTTCAGGGGACGGTCGAGCAGTACTTC. It is translated as CASSFQGTVEQYF.

The genes are TRBV14 and TRBJ2-2; tentative D call: TRBD2 (6 bases). The CDR3 length is 15 residues. Germline values: CDR1 SGHDN, CDR2 FVKESK. Deletions cut 2 bases from V and 2 bases from J, with 9 bases between. This chain's CDR3 is CASSQRLDNTGELFF. In DNA form, the CDR3 reads TGTGCCAGCAGCCAACGACTAGATAACACCGGGGAGCTGTTTTTT.

This clone has just one count. The same CDR3 can be traced to other DNA sequences in this sample. The V call is TRBV4-1, the J call TRBJ2-1, with 10 bases identical to TRBD2. The junction had 1 base not matched to a gene; V was cut back by 0 bases and J by 2 bases. Germline assignment: CDR1 MGHRA and CDR2 YSYEKL. The CDR3 has 16 residues. This CDR3 is CASSQDLAGAYNEQFF. The DNA of the CDR3 is TGCGCCAGCAGCCAAGATCTAGCGGGGGCCTACAATGAGCAGTTCTTC.

The genes are TRBV2 and TRBJ2-5; no firm D call. The CDR3 totals 13 residues. Looked up from germline, CDR1 is SNHLY and CDR2 is FYNNEI. CDR3 nucleotide sequence: TGTGCTGTCCGGGCCGAGTACCAAGAGACCCAGTACTTC. This gives the protein CAVRAEYQETQYF.

The chain couples TRBV30 to TRBJ2-7; 14 nucleotides align to TRBD2. V shed 4 bases, J shed 0 bases, and the junction held 20 bases outside the gene matches. Germline values: CDR1 GTSNPN, CDR2 SVGIG (reference sequence). CDR3 length equals 21 residues. The CDR3 DNA follows: TGTGCCTGGATAACGGGCAGTCCGGGGGGACTAGCGGGAGCCTTCTCCTACGAGCAGTACTTC. Encoded protein: CAWITGSPGGLAGAFSYEQYF.

The chain links TRBV7-2 to TRBJ2-1; weak D call: TRBD1 (6 bases). Per germline, CDR1 SGHTA and CDR2 FQGNSA. The CDR3 contains 14 residues. With 6 bases removed from V and 5 bases from J, the gap between germline ends came to 14 bases. DNA of the CDR3: TGTGCCAGCAGTTCAACAGGGAACCACAATGAGCAGTTCTTC. Protein: CASSSTGNHNEQFF.

The chain couples TRBV27 to TRBJ2-1, with 9 bases lining up with TRBD2. The CDR3 sequence is 17 residues long. Germline V gene lookup returns CDR1 MNHEY and CDR2 SMNVEV (reference sequence). The V segment lost 5 bases and the J segment 6 bases; nucleotides outside the gene matches: 14. The CDR3 spells CASSHPGLAGILNEQFF. CDR3 DNA: TGTGCCAGCAGTCACCCCGGGCTAGCGGGAATCCTCAATGAGCAGTTCTTC.

The chain carries TRBV19 and TRBJ1-4; D is possibly TRBD1 (5 bases). The V end lost 4 bases, the J end lost 7 bases, and 16 bases lay between the germline ends. Germline CDR1 reads LNHDA; CDR2 reads SQIVND (reference sequence). The CDR3 runs to 15 residues. CDR3 sequence: CASSRSGIATEKLFF. The DNA of the CDR3 is TGTGCCAGTAGTAGATCAGGGATAGCAACTGAAAAACTGTTTTTT. The whole variable domain, filled in from reference TRBV19 and TRBJ1-4, reads DGGITQSPKYLFRKEGQNVTLSCEQNLNHDAMYWYRQDPGQGLRLIYYSQIVNDFQKGDIAEGYSVSREKKESFPLTVTSAQKNPTAFYLCASSRSGIATEKLFFGSGTQLSVL.

Only one count was recorded for this clone. V is TRBV7-9 and J is TRBJ1-4; unclear D gene. Germline-derived CDR1 and CDR2 are SEHNR and FQNEAQ (reference sequence). CDR3 length: 13 amino acids. V lost 2 bases and J lost 11, with 12 bases in between. CDR3 nucleotide sequence: TGTGCCAGCAGCTTACTGAGGGCGGGGAAACTGTTTTTT. This encodes CASSLLRAGKLFF.

The rearrangement uses TRBV10-3 and TRBJ1-5; a possible D gene is TRBD1 (6 bases). This CDR3 comprises 14 residues. Germline V gene data show CDR1 as ENHRY and CDR2 as SYGVKD. Trimming left V 7 bases short and J 2 bases short, with 12 bases between. CDR3 in amino acids: CAITKSGGNQPQHF. The CDR3 nucleotides read TGTGCCATCACCAAGTCAGGGGGCAATCAGCCCCAGCATTTT.

This chain links TRBV7-9 with TRBJ2-5; maybe TRBD2 (7 bases). Trimming cost V 5 bases and J 12 bases, with 16 bases left between them. The germline V gene has CDR1 SEHNR and CDR2 FQNEAQ (reference sequence). The CDR3 has 12 amino acids. Here the CDR3 reads CASSGEGGLKYF. For the CDR3, the DNA is TGTGCCAGCAGCGGCGAGGGGGGGCTAAAGTACTTC.

In nucleotides, the CDR3 is TGTGCCACCAGCATCTTCGGCGGGGGCAACTATGGCTACACCTTC. This encodes CATSIFGGGNYGYTF. The chain combines TRBV15 with TRBJ1-2; D is possibly TRBD1 (6 bases). Germline CDR1 reads LNHNV; CDR2 reads YYDKDF (reference sequence). Trimming took 4 bases from V and 2 from J, leaving 14 bases between them. The CDR3 runs 15 residues. The full variable domain, with the rest looked up from reference TRBV15 and TRBJ1-2, is DAMVIQNPRYQVTQFGKPVTLSCSQTLNHNVMYWYQQKSSQAPKLLFHYYDKDFNNEADTPDNFQSRRPNTSFCFLDIRSPGLGDTAMYLCATSIFGGGNYGYTFGSGTRLTVV.

The chain has TRBV19 and TRBJ1-1; TRBD1 matches at 7 bases. The germline V gene encodes CDR1 LNHDA and CDR2 SQIVND (reference sequence). There are 16 residues in the CDR3. The V and J ends lost 5 bases and 0 bases, in that order; junction bases with no gene match: 9. In DNA, the CDR3 is TGTGCCAGTAGTCCCCGGGACAGACACTTGAACACTGAAGCTTTCTTT. It specifies CASSPRDRHLNTEAFF.

The genes are TRBV10-3 and TRBJ1-1; 7 bases agree with TRBD1. There are 16 residues in the CDR3. Losses at the gene ends were 2 bases for V and 10 bases for J; bases not matched to a gene: 16. Germline lookup yields CDR1 ENHRY and CDR2 SYGVKD. The CDR3 bases are TGTGCCATCAGTGAGGAATTTCATCAGGGGGTAAGTGGAGCTTTCTTT. Residues: CAISEEFHQGVSGAFF.

The J gene is TRBJ1-4, the V gene TRBV5-4, with a weak D call TRBD1 (5 bases). This CDR3 region has 15 residues. With 2 bases removed from V and 3 bases from J, the gap between germline ends came to 11 bases. Germline CDR1 is SGHNT and CDR2 is YYREEE (reference sequence). This CDR3 is CASSFMSGPNEKLFF. DNA of the CDR3: TGTGCCAGCAGCTTCATGTCAGGGCCTAATGAAAAACTGTTTTTT.

The chain carries TRBV4-1 and TRBJ1-3, with D hard to call. This CDR3 is built from 17 residues. The V gene lost 1 base and the J gene lost 0 bases, with 13 bases spanning the gap. Germline CDR1 MGHRA, CDR2 YSYEKL. The CDR3 here is CASSQGSTQTSGNTIYF. CDR3 DNA sequence: TGCGCCAGCAGCCAAGGATCAACGCAAACCTCTGGAAACACCATATATTTT.